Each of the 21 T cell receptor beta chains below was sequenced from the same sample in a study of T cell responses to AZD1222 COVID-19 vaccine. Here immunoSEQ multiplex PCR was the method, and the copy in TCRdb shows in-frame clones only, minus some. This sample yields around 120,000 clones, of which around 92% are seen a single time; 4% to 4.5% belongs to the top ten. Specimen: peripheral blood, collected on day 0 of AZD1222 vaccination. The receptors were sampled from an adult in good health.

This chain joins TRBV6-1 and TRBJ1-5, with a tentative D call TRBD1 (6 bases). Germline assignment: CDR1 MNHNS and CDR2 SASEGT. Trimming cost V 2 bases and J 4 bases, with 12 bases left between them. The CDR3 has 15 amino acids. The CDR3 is CASSEHRAKNQPQHF. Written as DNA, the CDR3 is TGTGCCAGCAGTGAACACAGGGCTAAAAATCAGCCCCAGCATTTT.

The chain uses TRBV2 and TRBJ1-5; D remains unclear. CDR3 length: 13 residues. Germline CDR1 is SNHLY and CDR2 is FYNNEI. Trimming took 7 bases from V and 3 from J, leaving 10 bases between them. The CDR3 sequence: CASNKEDNQPQHF. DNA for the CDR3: TGTGCCAGCAACAAGGAGGACAATCAGCCCCAGCATTTT.

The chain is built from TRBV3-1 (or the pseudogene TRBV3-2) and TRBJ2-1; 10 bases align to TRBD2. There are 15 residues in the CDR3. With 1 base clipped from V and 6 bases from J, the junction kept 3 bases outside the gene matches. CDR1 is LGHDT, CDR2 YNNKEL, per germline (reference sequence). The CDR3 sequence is CASSQGTSGSNEQFF. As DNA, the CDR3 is TGTGCCAGCAGCCAAGGGACTAGCGGATCCAATGAGCAGTTCTTC.

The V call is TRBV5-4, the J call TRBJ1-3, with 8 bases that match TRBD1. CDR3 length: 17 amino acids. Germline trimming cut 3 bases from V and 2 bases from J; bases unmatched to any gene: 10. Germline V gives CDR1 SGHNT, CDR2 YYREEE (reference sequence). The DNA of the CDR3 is TGTGCCAGCAGCTCGGCCGGACAGGGACGAACTGGAAACACCATATATTTT. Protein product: CASSSAGQGRTGNTIYF.

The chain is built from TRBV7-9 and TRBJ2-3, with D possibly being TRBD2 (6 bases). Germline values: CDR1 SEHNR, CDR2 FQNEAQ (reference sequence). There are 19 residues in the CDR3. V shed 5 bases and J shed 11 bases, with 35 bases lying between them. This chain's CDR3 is CASSPGVRLGRGRLAQQYF. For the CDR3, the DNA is TGTGCCAGCAGCCCGGGGGTCAGGTTGGGTCGGGGACGCCTTGCCCAGCAGTATTTT.

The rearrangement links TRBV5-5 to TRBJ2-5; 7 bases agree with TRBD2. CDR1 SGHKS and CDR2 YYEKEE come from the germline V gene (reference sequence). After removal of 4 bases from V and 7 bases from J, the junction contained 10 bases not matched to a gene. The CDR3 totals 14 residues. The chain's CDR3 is CASSTWEGRRTQYF. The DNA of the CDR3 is TGTGCCAGCAGCACTTGGGAGGGTCGGCGGACCCAGTACTTC.

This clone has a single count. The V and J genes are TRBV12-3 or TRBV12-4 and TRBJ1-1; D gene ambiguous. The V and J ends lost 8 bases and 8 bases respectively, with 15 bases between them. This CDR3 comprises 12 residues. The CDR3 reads CASSGPALEAFF. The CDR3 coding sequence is TGTGCCAGCTCCGGGCCTGCGTTGGAAGCTTTCTTT.

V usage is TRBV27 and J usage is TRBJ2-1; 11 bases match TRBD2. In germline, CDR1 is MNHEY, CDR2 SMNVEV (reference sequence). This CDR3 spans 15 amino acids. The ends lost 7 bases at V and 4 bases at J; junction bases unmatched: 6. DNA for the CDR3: TGTGCCAGCACCCTGGGACTAGCGGCGTACAATGAGCAGTTCTTC. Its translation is CASTLGLAAYNEQFF.

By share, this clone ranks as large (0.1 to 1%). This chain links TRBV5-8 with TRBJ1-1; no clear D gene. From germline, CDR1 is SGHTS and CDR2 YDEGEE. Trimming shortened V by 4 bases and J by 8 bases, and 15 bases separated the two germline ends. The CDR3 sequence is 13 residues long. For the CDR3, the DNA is TGTGCCAGCAGCAAAGACAACCAACCCGAAGCTTTCTTT. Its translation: CASSKDNQPEAFF. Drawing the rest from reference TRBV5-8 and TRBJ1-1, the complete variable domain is EAGVTQSPTHLIKTRGQQATLRCSPISGHTSVYWYQQALGLGLQFLLWYDEGEERNRGNFPPRFSGRQFPNYSSELNVNALELEDSALYLCASSKDNQPEAFFGQGTRLTVV.

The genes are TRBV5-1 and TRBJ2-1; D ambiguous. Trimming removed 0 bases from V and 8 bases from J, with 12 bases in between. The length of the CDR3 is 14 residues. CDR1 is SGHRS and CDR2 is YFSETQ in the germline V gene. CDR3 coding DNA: TGCGCCAGCAGCTTGGTGTCTACCAGCCATGAGCAGTTCTTC. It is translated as CASSLVSTSHEQFF.

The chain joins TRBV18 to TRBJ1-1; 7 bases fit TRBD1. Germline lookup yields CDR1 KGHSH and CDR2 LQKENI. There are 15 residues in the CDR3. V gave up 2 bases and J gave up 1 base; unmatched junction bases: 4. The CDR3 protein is CASSPGAGGNTEAFF. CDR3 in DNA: TGTGCCAGCTCACCAGGGGCAGGGGGGAACACTGAAGCTTTCTTT.

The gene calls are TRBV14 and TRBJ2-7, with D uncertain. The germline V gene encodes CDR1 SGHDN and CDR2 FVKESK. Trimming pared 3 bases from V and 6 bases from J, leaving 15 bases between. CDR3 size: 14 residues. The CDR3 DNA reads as TGTGCCAGCAGCCAGGCTCTTATTACGGGCGAGCAGTACTTC. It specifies CASSQALITGEQYF. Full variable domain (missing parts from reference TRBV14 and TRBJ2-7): EAGVTQFPSHSVIEKGQTVTLRCDPISGHDNLYWYRRVMGKEIKFLLHFVKESKQDESGMPNNRFLAERTGGTYSTLKVQPAELEDSGVYFCASSQALITGEQYFGPGTRLTVT.

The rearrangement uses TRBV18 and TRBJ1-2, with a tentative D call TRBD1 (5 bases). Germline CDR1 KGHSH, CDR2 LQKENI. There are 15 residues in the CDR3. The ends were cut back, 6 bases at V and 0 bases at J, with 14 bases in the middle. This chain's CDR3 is CASSLVTGPNYGYTF. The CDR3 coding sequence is TGTGCCAGCTCCCTCGTAACGGGGCCTAACTATGGCTACACCTTC.

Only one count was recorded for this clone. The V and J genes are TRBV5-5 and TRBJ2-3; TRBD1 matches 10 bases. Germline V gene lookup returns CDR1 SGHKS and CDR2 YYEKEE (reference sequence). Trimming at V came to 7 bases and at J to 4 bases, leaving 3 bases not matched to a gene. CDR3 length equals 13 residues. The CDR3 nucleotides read TGTGCCAGCTCCGGGACAGGGGCAGATACGCAGTATTTT. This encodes CASSGTGADTQYF. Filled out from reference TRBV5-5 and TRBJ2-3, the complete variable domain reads DAGVTQSPTHLIKTRGQQVTLRCSPISGHKSVSWYQQVLGQGPQFIFQYYEKEERGRGNFPDRFSARQFPNYSSELNVNALLLGDSALYLCASSGTGADTQYFGPGTRLTVL.

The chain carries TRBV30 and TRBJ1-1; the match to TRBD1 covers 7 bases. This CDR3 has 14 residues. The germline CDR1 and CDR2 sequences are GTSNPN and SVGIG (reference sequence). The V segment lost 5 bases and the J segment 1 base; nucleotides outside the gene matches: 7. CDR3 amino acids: CAWGPGDRNTEAFF. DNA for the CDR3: TGTGCCTGGGGACCCGGGGACAGGAACACTGAAGCTTTCTTT.

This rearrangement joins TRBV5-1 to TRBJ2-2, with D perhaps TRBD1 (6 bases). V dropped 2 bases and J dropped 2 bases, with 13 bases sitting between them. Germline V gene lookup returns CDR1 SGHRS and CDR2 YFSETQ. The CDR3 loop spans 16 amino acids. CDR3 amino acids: CASSFSGTPNTGELFF. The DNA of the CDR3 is TGCGCCAGCAGCTTCTCGGGGACACCAAACACCGGGGAGCTGTTTTTT.

The DNA for the CDR3 is TGTGCCAGCGGAGCCCAGAAGGGTGAAAAACTGTTTTTT. Translation: CASGAQKGEKLFF. This chain uses TRBV7-6 with TRBJ1-4; D gene unclear. CDR3 length: 13 residues. V was pared by 8 bases and J by 7 bases, with 14 bases between. Looked up from germline, CDR1 is SGHVS and CDR2 is FNYEAQ.

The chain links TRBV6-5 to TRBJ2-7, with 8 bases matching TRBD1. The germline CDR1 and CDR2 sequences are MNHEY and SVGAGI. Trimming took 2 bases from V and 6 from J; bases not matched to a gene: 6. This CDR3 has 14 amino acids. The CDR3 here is CASSYGTGFGEQYF. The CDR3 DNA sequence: TGTGCCAGCAGTTACGGGACAGGTTTTGGCGAGCAGTACTTC.

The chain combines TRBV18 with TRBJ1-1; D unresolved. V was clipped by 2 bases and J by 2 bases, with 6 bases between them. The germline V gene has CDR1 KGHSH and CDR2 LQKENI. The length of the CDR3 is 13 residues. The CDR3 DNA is TGTGCCAGCTCACCAGCAGTTAACACTGAAGCTTTCTTT. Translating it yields CASSPAVNTEAFF. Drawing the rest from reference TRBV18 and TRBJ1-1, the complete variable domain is NAGVMQNPRHLVRRRGQEARLRCSPMKGHSHVYWYRQLPEEGLKFMVYLQKENIIDESGMPKERFSAEFPKEGPSILRIQQVVRGDSAAYFCASSPAVNTEAFFGQGTRLTVV.

CDR3 loop: CASSFGLGDNEQFF. CDR3 nucleotides: TGTGCCAGCAGCTTCGGTCTTGGAGACAATGAGCAGTTCTTC. V is TRBV5-6 and J is TRBJ2-1; D gene ambiguous. There are 14 residues in the CDR3. V shed 2 bases and J shed 5 bases, with 11 bases lying between them. CDR1 is SGHDT, CDR2 YYEEEE, per germline.

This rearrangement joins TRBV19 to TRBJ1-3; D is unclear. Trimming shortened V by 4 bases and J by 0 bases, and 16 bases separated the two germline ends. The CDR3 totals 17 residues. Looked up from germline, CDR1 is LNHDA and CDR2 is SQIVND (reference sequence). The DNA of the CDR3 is TGTGCCAGTAGTACCGCCGCGGACCTGTACTCTGGAAACACCATATATTTT. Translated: CASSTAADLYSGNTIYF.